The next 15 T cell receptor beta chains were all read from a single sample in a study of shared clonotypes between healthy human individuals. Profiled with immunoSEQ multiplex PCR; TCRdb holds only in-frame clones, not every one. The sample lists roughly 2.2 million clones, 85% to 95% occurring once. Sequenced sample: naive CD4+ T cells from PBMCs. Specified subset: CD45RA+ positively selected. Every receptor here comes from a man between 18 and 29 years old in good health. Some clones in this sample may be carry-over from other donors' samples.

This sequence joins TRBV7-3 and TRBJ2-2; the match to TRBD2 covers 7 bases. Germline CDR1 is SGHTA and CDR2 is FQGTGA. CDR3 length: 16 residues. The V and J ends lost 5 bases and 6 bases, in that order; junction bases with no gene match: 12. This CDR3 reads CASSLGGLGAPGELFF. CDR3 bases: TGTGCCAGCAGCCTGGGAGGACTAGGGGCCCCCGGGGAGCTGTTTTTT.

This clone was picked up a small number of times. The chain combines TRBV19 with TRBJ1-1, with D possibly matching TRBD1 (6 bases). Germline CDR1 reads LNHDA; CDR2 reads SQIVND (reference sequence). This CDR3 region has 14 residues. V lost 5 bases and J 4 bases, leaving 14 bases between the germline ends. CDR3 in DNA: TGTGCCAGTAGTGGTTGGGGGCACGGCACTGAAGCTTTCTTT. Its protein product is CASSGWGHGTEAFF.

The chain joins TRBV7-9 to TRBJ1-4; D not resolved. CDR1 is SEHNR and CDR2 is FQNEAQ in the germline V gene (reference sequence). CDR3 size: 16 residues. V lost 1 base to trimming and J lost 0 bases, with 9 bases between them. CDR3 protein: CASSLGQATTNEKLFF. CDR3 in DNA: TGTGCCAGCAGCTTAGGACAAGCTACAACTAATGAAAAACTGTTTTTT.

The CDR3 protein is CASSVSTGITDTQYF. The CDR3, as DNA: TGTGCCAGCTCAGTCTCGACAGGGATCACAGATACGCAGTATTTT. The rearrangement uses TRBV18 and TRBJ2-3, with 7 bases identical to TRBD1. V was clipped by 5 bases and J by 2 bases; unmatched bases: 7. This CDR3 has 15 residues. Germline assignment: CDR1 KGHSH and CDR2 LQKENI.

About this clone itself: Likely a read error: the CDR3 ends without its conserved phenylalanine or tryptophan. It is unclear where the CDR3 begins or ends on the DNA, so no DNA is shown, and the CDR3 is as TCRdb lists it. V gene TRBV18 combines with J gene TRBJ1-1; the table assigns TRBD1, which was not confirmed against the DNA. The V gene's germline CDR1 is KGHSH and CDR2 LQKENI. Both ends counted, the CDR3 spans 13 residues. The chain's CDR3 is CASSPIDRGPAVL.

This chain connects TRBV5-6 to TRBJ1-3; D ambiguous. The CDR3 covers 12 residues. V shed 5 bases and J shed 0 bases, with 3 bases lying between them. In germline, CDR1 is SGHDT, CDR2 YYEEEE. In DNA, the CDR3 is TGTGCCAGCAGTAACTCTGGAAACACCATATATTTT. Protein sequence: CASSNSGNTIYF.

The chain combines TRBV7-2 with TRBJ2-3, with 8 bases aligning to TRBD1. V lost 4 bases, J lost 11 bases, and 2 bases stayed unmatched. Germline V gene sequence: CDR1 SGHTA, CDR2 FQGNSA. The CDR3 totals 11 residues. The chain's CDR3 is CASSSGTGQYF. CDR3 sequence (DNA): TGTGCCAGCAGCTCCGGGACAGGGCAGTATTTT.

The chain recombines TRBV28 with TRBJ1-2, with 8 bases that match TRBD1. This CDR3 is 14 amino acids long. Germline CDR1 and CDR2: MDHEN and SYDVKM. J gave up 5 bases and V 6 bases, and 8 bases lay outside the gene matches. Here the CDR3 reads CASRQRTGHYGYTF. The CDR3 coding sequence is TGTGCCAGCAGGCAAAGGACAGGGCATTATGGCTACACCTTC.

With respect to this clone: This sample includes further DNA sequences coding for the same CDR3. V gene TRBV5-4 combines with J gene TRBJ1-2, with TRBD1 matching over 10 bases. J gave up 2 bases and V 3 bases, and 4 bases lay outside the gene matches. The CDR3 consists of 15 residues. Germline assignment: CDR1 SGHNT and CDR2 YYREEE (reference sequence). In DNA, the CDR3 is TGTGCCAGCAGCTCCCGGGACAGGGGAAACTATGGCTACACCTTC. This encodes CASSSRDRGNYGYTF.

J is TRBJ1-2 and V is TRBV2; TRBD1 agrees at 7 bases. Looked up from germline, CDR1 is SNHLY and CDR2 is FYNNEI. With 4 bases clipped from V and 8 bases from J, the junction kept 10 bases outside the gene matches. The CDR3 is 14 amino acids. CDR3 amino acids: CASSGTGAALGYTF. The CDR3 DNA reads TGTGCCAGCAGTGGTACAGGGGCCGCCTTAGGCTACACCTTC.

Note on this clone: Additional DNA sequences in this sample encode the identical CDR3. CDR3 bases: TGTGCCAGCTCACCGCCGGGACAGGGTGACACTGAAGCTTTCTTT. It is translated as CASSPPGQGDTEAFF. V is TRBV18 and J is TRBJ1-1, with 9 bases aligning to TRBD1. V shed 3 bases and J 3 bases; nucleotides not matched to a gene: 5. Germline V gives CDR1 KGHSH, CDR2 LQKENI. The CDR3 consists of 15 residues.

V and J are TRBV5-1 and TRBJ1-1; D unresolved. The CDR3 extends over 13 amino acids. The V and J ends lost 4 bases and 5 bases respectively, with 12 bases between them. Germline V lookup: CDR1 SGHRS, CDR2 YFSETQ. The CDR3 nucleotides are TGCGCCAGCAGCGTGACATCGGGTACTGAAGCTTTCTTT. Translated: CASSVTSGTEAFF.

This chain joins TRBV28 and TRBJ2-1; perhaps D is TRBD1 or TRBD2 (5 bases each). Deletions cut 1 base from V and 2 bases from J, with 12 bases between. The CDR3 has 16 residues. Germline V gives CDR1 MDHEN, CDR2 SYDVKM. The CDR3 nucleotides read TGTGCCAGCAGTTTATCGGGACCAGGGCCCTACAATGAGCAGTTCTTC. Translation: CASSLSGPGPYNEQFF. Variable domain in full (rest from reference TRBV28 and TRBJ2-1): DVKVTQSSRYLVKRTGEKVFLECVQDMDHENMFWYRQDPGLGLRLIYFSYDVKMKEKGDIPEGYSVSREKKERFSLILESASTNQTSMYLCASSLSGPGPYNEQFFGPGTRLTVL.

Comments on this clone: This same CDR3 is encoded by further DNA sequences in the sample. The J gene is TRBJ2-2, the V gene TRBV19; no firm D call. The CDR3 length is 13 residues. The V end was cut by 1 base, the J end by 0 bases, with 0 bases between. Per germline, CDR1 LNHDA and CDR2 SQIVND (reference sequence). This CDR3 reads CASSIANTGELFF. In DNA form, the CDR3 reads TGTGCCAGTAGTATAGCGAACACCGGGGAGCTGTTTTTT.

The rearrangement joins TRBV9 to TRBJ2-2; D remains ambiguous. The CDR3 consists of 16 residues. The V gene's germline CDR1 is SGDLS and CDR2 YYNGEE. Deletions cut 5 bases from V and 11 bases from J, with 25 bases between. The CDR3 bases are TGTGCCAGCAGTAATCAGATAACCGGGCTCACCGCCGAGCTGTTTTTT. Encoded protein: CASSNQITGLTAELFF.